Detailed here is one TCR beta chain. This sample stems from a study of technical replicates of blood from a few donors. CDR3 length equals 13 residues. Germline CDR1 SQVTM, CDR2 ANQGSEA. Trimming cost V 4 bases and J 5 bases, with 12 bases left between them. TCRdb keeps only in-frame clones here, not all; method: immunoSEQ multiplex PCR. Of about 68,000 clones in the sample, approximately 97% were seen once. Specimen: T cells isolated from PBMCs. The V gene is TRBV29-1, the J gene TRBJ2-1; possible D gene TRBD1, 5 bases. The sequence was collected from a human donor in good health. In DNA form, the CDR3 reads TGCAGCGTTGCAGGGAATGTTGACAATGAGCAGTTCTTC. This sequence encodes CSVAGNVDNEQFF.